Following are 5 T cell receptor beta chains from one sample sequenced in a study of metastatic and nonmetastatic thyroid tumors. Thyroid surgery was performed in patients who had received no treatment beforehand. MiXCR re-clonotyped the PCR reads for TCRdb. The sample shows 25,000 to 30,000 clones, about 15% of them seen only once. Sequencing was done on a sample of blood. Receptors originate from a male donor with papillary thyroid cancer or a benign thyroid nodule (not recorded which). Some clones in this sample may be carry-over from other donors' samples.

For this clone: A much larger clonotype is one base distant, so this may be a read error. Within the sample, other DNA sequences also encode this same CDR3. The chain uses TRBV3-1 and TRBJ2-1; D assignment may be TRBD1 or TRBD2 (6 bases each). The CDR3 extends over 14 amino acids. V lost 9 bases to trimming and J lost 1 base, with 13 bases between them. Germline V lookup: CDR1 LGHDT, CDR2 YNNKEL (reference sequence). For the CDR3, the DNA is TGTGCCAGTGACGGGGGCAGTTCCTACAATGAGCAGTTCTTC. It specifies CASDGGSSYNEQFF.

In this sample, this clone turned up many times. V usage is TRBV6-4 and J usage is TRBJ1-1; 7 bases agree with TRBD1. The germline gives CDR1 MRHNA, CDR2 SNTAGT. The CDR3 totals 14 residues. Losses at the gene ends were 1 base for V and 1 base for J; bases not matched to a gene: 0. The chain's CDR3 is CASSDWDRNTEAFF. DNA for the CDR3: TGTGCCAGCAGTGACTGGGACAGGAACACTGAAGCTTTCTTT.

This clone was found many times. The CDR3 nucleotides read TGTGCCAGCAGCTTACAGGGCTTCAATTCACCCCTCCACTTT. The encoded protein is CASSLQGFNSPLHF. V is TRBV3-1 and J is TRBJ1-6, with TRBD1 as a possible D gene (6 bases). This CDR3 spans 14 amino acids. Germline V lookup: CDR1 LGHDT, CDR2 YNNKEL (reference sequence). V was shortened by 5 bases and J by 7 bases, with 12 bases between the two germline ends.

The chain employs TRBV7-3 and TRBJ2-2; TRBD2 agrees at 7 bases. Per germline, CDR1 SGHTA and CDR2 FQGTGA. The CDR3 length is 17 residues. J gave up 6 bases and V 5 bases, and 15 bases lay outside the gene matches. The CDR3 DNA reads as TGTGCCAGCAGCCATACCCACGGGAGGCGGGACGCCGGGGAGCTGTTTTTT. This gives the protein CASSHTHGRRDAGELFF.

A single count supports this clone. CDR3 loop: CASSLVGGRREQYF. The CDR3 DNA follows: TGTGCCAGCAGCTTGGTGGGGGGGAGGCGAGAGCAGTACTTC. This chain links TRBV30 with TRBJ2-7, with 7 bases identical to TRBD2. CDR1 is GTSNPN and CDR2 is SVGIG in the germline V gene (reference sequence). The junction had 17 bases not matched to a gene; V was cut back by 8 bases and J by 7 bases. The CDR3 totals 14 residues.